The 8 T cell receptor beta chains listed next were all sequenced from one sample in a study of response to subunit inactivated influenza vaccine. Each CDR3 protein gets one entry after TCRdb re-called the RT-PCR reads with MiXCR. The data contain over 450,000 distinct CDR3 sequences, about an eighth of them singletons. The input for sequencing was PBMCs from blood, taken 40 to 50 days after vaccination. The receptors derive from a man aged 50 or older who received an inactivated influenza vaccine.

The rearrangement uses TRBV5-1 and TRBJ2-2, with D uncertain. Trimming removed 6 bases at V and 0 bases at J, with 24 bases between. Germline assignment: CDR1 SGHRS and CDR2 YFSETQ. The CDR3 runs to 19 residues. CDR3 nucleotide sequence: TGCGCCAGCATATACCTAAGGAGAGAAACAGTAACGAACACCGGGGAGCTGTTTTTT. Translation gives CASIYLRRETVTNTGELFF.

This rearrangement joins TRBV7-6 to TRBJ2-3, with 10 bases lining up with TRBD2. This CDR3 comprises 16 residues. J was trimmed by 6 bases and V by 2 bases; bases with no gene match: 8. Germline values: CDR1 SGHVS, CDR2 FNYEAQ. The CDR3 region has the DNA TGTGCCAGCAGCTTATGGAGCGGGGGGGGTTCGGATACGCAGTATTTT. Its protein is CASSLWSGGGSDTQYF.

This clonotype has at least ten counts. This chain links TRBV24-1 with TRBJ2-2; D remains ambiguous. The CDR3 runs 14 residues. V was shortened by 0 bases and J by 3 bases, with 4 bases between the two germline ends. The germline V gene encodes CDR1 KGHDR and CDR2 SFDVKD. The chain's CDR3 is CATSDLFDTGELFF. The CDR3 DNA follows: TGTGCCACCAGTGATTTGTTCGACACCGGGGAGCTGTTTTTT.

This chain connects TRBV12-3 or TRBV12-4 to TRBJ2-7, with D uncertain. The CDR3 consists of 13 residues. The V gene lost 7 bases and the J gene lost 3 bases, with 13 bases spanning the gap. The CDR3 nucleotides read TGTGCCAGCACCCTAGACATCAACTACGAGCAGTACTTC. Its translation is CASTLDINYEQYF.

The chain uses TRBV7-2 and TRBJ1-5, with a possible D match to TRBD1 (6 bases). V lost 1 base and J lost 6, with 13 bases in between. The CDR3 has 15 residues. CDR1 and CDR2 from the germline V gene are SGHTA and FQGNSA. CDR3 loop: CASSLGPGEAQPQHF. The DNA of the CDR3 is TGTGCCAGCAGCTTAGGGCCAGGGGAGGCTCAGCCCCAGCATTTT.

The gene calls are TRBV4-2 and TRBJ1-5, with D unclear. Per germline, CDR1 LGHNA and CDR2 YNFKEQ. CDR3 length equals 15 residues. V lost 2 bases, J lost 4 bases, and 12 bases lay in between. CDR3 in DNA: TGTGCCAGCAGCCAATCTCGGACGGGTAATCAGCCCCAGCATTTT. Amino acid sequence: CASSQSRTGNQPQHF.

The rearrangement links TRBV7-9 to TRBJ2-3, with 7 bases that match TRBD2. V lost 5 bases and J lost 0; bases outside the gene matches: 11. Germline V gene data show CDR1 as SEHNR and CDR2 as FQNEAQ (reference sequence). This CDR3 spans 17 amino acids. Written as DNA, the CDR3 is TGTGCCAGCAGCCCCTTCCGGGGGGTTGCTAGCACAGATACGCAGTATTTT. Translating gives CASSPFRGVASTDTQYF.

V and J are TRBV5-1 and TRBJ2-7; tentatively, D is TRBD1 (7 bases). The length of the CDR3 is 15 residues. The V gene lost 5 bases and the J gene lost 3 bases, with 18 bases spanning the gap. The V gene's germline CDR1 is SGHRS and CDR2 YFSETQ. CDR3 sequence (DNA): TGCGCCAGCAGTACTAGCCGGGACAGAAACTACGAGCAGTACTTC. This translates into CASSTSRDRNYEQYF.